The 14 T cell receptor beta chains presented below share a single source sample, sequenced in a study of cytomegalovirus exposure and HLA in healthy donors. PCR involved 60 Vbeta and 13 Jbeta primers. Generated by immunoSEQ multiplex PCR, the TCRdb table keeps only in-frame clones and is missing some. In the table there are fewer than 200,000 clones, 70% to 80% of which are singletons. Specimen: PBMCs. The receptors shown here come from a man between 35 and 55 years old in good health and CMV-seronegative.

The J gene is TRBJ2-1, the V gene TRBV5-1, with 8 bases matching TRBD2. V was pared by 4 bases and J by 5 bases, with 11 bases of the junction left unmatched. Germline V gene sequence: CDR1 SGHRS, CDR2 YFSETQ. The CDR3 contains 16 residues. This chain's CDR3 is CASSRGVAGGNNEQFF. The CDR3 nucleotides are TGCGCCAGCAGCAGGGGGGTGGCGGGAGGAAACAATGAGCAGTTCTTC.

V and J are TRBV13 and TRBJ2-3, with TRBD2 matching over 13 bases. After removal of 5 bases from V and 5 bases from J, the junction contained 4 bases not matched to a gene. Germline V gene lookup returns CDR1 PRHDT and CDR2 FYEKMQ (reference sequence). The CDR3 covers 15 residues. The CDR3, as DNA: TGTGCCAGCAGCCCCGGGACTAGCGGGAAAGATACGCAGTATTTT. This encodes CASSPGTSGKDTQYF.

The CDR3 is CASSLGLAVGEQYF. In DNA form, the CDR3 reads TGTGCCAGCAGCTTAGGGCTAGCGGTGGGCGAGCAGTACTTC. The gene calls are TRBV7-2 and TRBJ2-7, with 7 bases fitting TRBD2. The junction had 6 bases not matched to a gene; V was cut back by 1 base and J by 6 bases. The CDR3 extends over 14 amino acids. Germline CDR1 and CDR2: SGHTA and FQGNSA.

To note about this clone: Compared with germline, one end of the junction differs, possibly owing to a read error. The CDR3 loop reads CASSDREVAKNSQYF. CDR3 bases: TGTGCCAGCAGTGACAGGGAGGTGGCCAAAAACAGTCAGTACTTC. The chain is built from TRBV2 and TRBJ2-4; weak D call: TRBD2 (6 bases). The CDR3 length is 15 residues. Germline V gives CDR1 SNHLY, CDR2 FYNNEI.

The sample holds one count of this clone. The chain is built from TRBV5-6 and TRBJ1-1, with TRBD1 identical over 8 bases. This CDR3 comprises 18 residues. After removal of 4 bases from V and 4 bases from J, the junction contained 18 bases not matched to a gene. Germline CDR1 SGHDT, CDR2 YYEEEE. Here the CDR3 DNA reads TGTGCCAGCAGCCAACGAGGACAGGGAGAATCGTCGAGCACTGAAGCTTTCTTT. Translating gives CASSQRGQGESSSTEAFF.

The chain combines TRBV29-1 with TRBJ2-7; 11 nucleotides line up with TRBD1. This CDR3 region has 14 residues. The germline CDR1 and CDR2 sequences are SQVTM and ANQGSEA. The V segment lost 3 bases and the J segment 2 bases; nucleotides outside the gene matches: 3. CDR3 sequence reads: CSVDGTGGAYEQYF. In nucleotides, the CDR3 is TGCAGCGTTGACGGGACAGGGGGGGCCTACGAGCAGTACTTC.

The V call is TRBV9, the J call TRBJ2-3; TRBD1 is a possible D gene (5 bases). Germline values: CDR1 SGDLS, CDR2 YYNGEE. The CDR3 length is 15 residues. Deletions cut 0 bases from V and 0 bases from J, with 8 bases between. The CDR3 region is CASSVGQPSTDTQYF. DNA for the CDR3: TGTGCCAGCAGCGTAGGACAGCCTAGCACAGATACGCAGTATTTT.

The V gene is TRBV4-1, the J gene TRBJ1-1, with D tentatively TRBD1 (6 bases). The CDR3 sequence is 14 residues long. Trimming left V 2 bases short and J 4 bases short, with 11 bases between. Per the germline V gene, CDR1 is MGHRA and CDR2 is YSYEKL. The CDR3 protein is CASSQREGGTEAFF. CDR3 DNA sequence: TGCGCCAGCAGCCAAAGGGAGGGGGGCACTGAAGCTTTCTTT.

This clone has more than one count but fewer than ten. The chain carries TRBV11-3 and TRBJ2-2; a possible D gene is TRBD1 (6 bases). V lost 5 bases and J lost 8, with 15 bases in between. This CDR3 spans 14 amino acids. The V gene's germline CDR1 is SGHNT and CDR2 YENEEA. The CDR3 bases are TGTGCCAGCAGCCCTCAGGGGATTGAGGGGGAGCTGTTTTTT. It specifies CASSPQGIEGELFF. Full variable domain (rest looked up from reference TRBV11-3 and TRBJ2-2): EAGVVQSPRYKIIEKKQPVAFWCNPISGHNTLYWYLQNLGQGPELLIRYENEEAVDDSQLPKDRFSAERLKGVDSTLKIQPAELGDSAVYLCASSPQGIEGELFFGEGSRLTVL.

The V gene is TRBV28, the J gene TRBJ1-5; tentatively, D is TRBD1 (6 bases). This CDR3 has 16 residues. V was shortened by 6 bases and J by 2 bases, with 17 bases between the two germline ends. Germline assignment: CDR1 MDHEN and CDR2 SYDVKM. CDR3 loop: CASSPPGGAGNQPQHF. For the CDR3, the DNA is TGTGCCAGCAGCCCGCCGGGGGGGGCGGGCAATCAGCCCCAGCATTTT.

V and J are TRBV9 and TRBJ2-2, with D possibly being TRBD2 (6 bases). The CDR3 extends over 16 amino acids. The V gene's germline CDR1 is SGDLS and CDR2 YYNGEE. V gave up 4 bases and J gave up 3 bases, with 16 bases separating them. CDR3 loop: CASSMNAGLHTGELFF. The CDR3 DNA is TGTGCCAGCAGCATGAACGCGGGACTCCACACCGGGGAGCTGTTTTTT.

This clone was counted once. The chain is built from TRBV6-1 and TRBJ2-7, with D perhaps TRBD2 (5 bases). The CDR3 has 14 residues. With 6 bases removed from V and 2 bases from J, the gap between germline ends came to 14 bases. Per germline, CDR1 MNHNS and CDR2 SASEGT. The CDR3, as DNA: TGTGCCAGCAGCGCCCGGGAAGGGACCTACGAGCAGTACTTC. Translation gives CASSAREGTYEQYF.

This chain links TRBV6-1 with TRBJ2-5, with a tentative D call TRBD2 (5 bases). There are 16 residues in the CDR3. Trimming shortened V by 4 bases and J by 2 bases, and 17 bases separated the two germline ends. Germline-derived CDR1 and CDR2 are MNHNS and SASEGT. Here the CDR3 DNA reads TGTGCCAGCAGTGGGTACTGGGCGGGCCCACAAGAGACCCAGTACTTC. It specifies CASSGYWAGPQETQYF.

This clone has just a few counts. V and J are TRBV5-1 and TRBJ2-1; 8 bases fit TRBD2. In germline, CDR1 is SGHRS, CDR2 YFSETQ. J gave up 7 bases and V 6 bases, and 12 bases lay outside the gene matches. The CDR3 has 15 amino acids. CDR3: CASNRGLAGTNEQFF. The CDR3 DNA follows: TGCGCCAGCAATCGTGGGCTAGCGGGTACAAATGAGCAGTTCTTC.